These 25 T cell receptor beta chains came from one sample sequenced in a study of long-term antiretroviral therapy in people with HIV (dated by TCRdb to between 2020 and 2023). The immunoSEQ hsTCRB v3.0 assay was used at survey level resolution to sequence the TRB variable region. Sourced from immuneACCESS, this table was stored by TCRdb with only in-frame sequences that have V and J called. A share of the clones is absent; for the studies checked, an unresolved V gene accounts for under half, and the remainder has no known explanation. This sample lists tens of thousands of clones; about 77% were detected once. The top ten clones comprise around 5% of the sample. This specimen was unsorted PBMCs, taken 0.5 years after starting antiretroviral therapy. Receptors originate from a woman between 40 and 50 years old with HIV.

The chain links TRBV28 to TRBJ2-7; 7 nucleotides line up with TRBD1. The CDR3 runs 14 residues. Germline trimming cut 5 bases from V and 3 bases from J; bases unmatched to any gene: 7. The germline V gene encodes CDR1 MDHEN and CDR2 SYDVKM. CDR3 DNA sequence: TGTGCCAGCAGTGACCCAGGGACAGTCTACGAGCAGTACTTC. It yields the protein CASSDPGTVYEQYF.

The chain has TRBV6-5 and TRBJ2-7; D is possibly TRBD1 or TRBD2 (5 bases each). Germline V gene data show CDR1 as MNHEY and CDR2 as SVGAGI. The CDR3 covers 14 residues. V was pared by 4 bases and J by 6 bases, with 16 bases between. Written as DNA, the CDR3 is TGTGCCAGCAGTTCCACACCCCAGGGACGCGAGCAGTACTTC. This translates into CASSSTPQGREQYF.

The chain combines TRBV5-5 with TRBJ2-7, with D perhaps TRBD1 (6 bases). Germline CDR1 reads SGHKS; CDR2 reads YYEKEE (reference sequence). The CDR3 has 13 residues. The germline V and J ends were trimmed by 4 bases and 1 base, with 9 bases remaining between them. CDR3: CASSRTDSYEQYF. The CDR3 DNA reads as TGTGCCAGCAGCCGGACAGATTCCTACGAGCAGTACTTC.

This clone was observed a single time. The CDR3 DNA sequence: TGTGCCAGCAGTAACCGGGACGGGCGCTACGAGCAGTACTTC. Translating gives CASSNRDGRYEQYF. The chain employs TRBV25-1 and TRBJ2-5; D tentatively reads TRBD1 or TRBD2 (5 bases each). Near its end, the DNA agrees better with TRBJ2-7, so the J call may be wrong. The germline gives CDR1 MGHDK, CDR2 SYGVNS. This CDR3 comprises 14 residues.

The chain couples TRBV19 to TRBJ2-1; 13 bases match TRBD2. In germline, CDR1 is LNHDA, CDR2 SQIVND (reference sequence). This CDR3 is built from 16 residues. The junction had 6 bases not matched to a gene; V was cut back by 6 bases and J by 4 bases. CDR3 bases: TGTGCCAGTAGCGTGACTAGCGGGGGGAAGTACAATGAGCAGTTCTTC. Protein sequence: CASSVTSGGKYNEQFF.

This clone was counted a single time. V gene TRBV4-1 combines with J gene TRBJ2-7; D is ambiguous. Per the germline V gene, CDR1 is MGHRA and CDR2 is YSYEKL. V was clipped by 0 bases and J by 4 bases, with 10 bases between them. This CDR3 region has 14 residues. The CDR3 nucleotides read TGCGCCAGCAGCCAAGAAGCCAGACAATACGAGCAGTACTTC. Translating it yields CASSQEARQYEQYF.

This chain connects TRBV28 to TRBJ2-1; D gene unclear. This CDR3 region has 10 residues. V gave up 2 bases and J gave up 7 bases, with 0 bases separating them. The germline CDR1 and CDR2 sequences are MDHEN and SYDVKM. CDR3 sequence: CASSLNEQFF. DNA for the CDR3: TGTGCCAGCAGTTTAAATGAGCAGTTCTTC.

The V and J genes are TRBV28 and TRBJ1-5; D possibly corresponds to TRBD1 (5 bases). CDR1 is MDHEN and CDR2 is SYDVKM in the germline V gene. There are 15 residues in the CDR3. Trimming removed 2 bases from V and 0 bases from J, with 8 bases in between. Written as DNA, the CDR3 is TGTGCCAGCAGTTTAGGGGGGTATAGCAATCAGCCCCAGCATTTT. Protein: CASSLGGYSNQPQHF.

The gene calls are TRBV28 and TRBJ2-7; D not resolved. CDR1 and CDR2 from the germline V gene are MDHEN and SYDVKM. The CDR3 runs 12 residues. V lost 3 bases and J lost 3, with 6 bases in between. For the CDR3, the DNA is TGTGCCAGCAGTTTGAGGAACTACGAGCAGTACTTC. Translating gives CASSLRNYEQYF.

The V call is TRBV7-2, the J call TRBJ2-3; D might be TRBD1 (5 bases). CDR1 is SGHTA and CDR2 is FQGNSA in the germline V gene. V was shortened by 5 bases and J by 11 bases, with 8 bases between the two germline ends. CDR3 length: 10 amino acids. Written as DNA, the CDR3 is TGTGCCAGCAGCCACGACAGGCAGTATTTT. Residues: CASSHDRQYF.

The chain recombines TRBV11-1 with TRBJ1-2, with D uncertain. In germline, CDR1 is SGHAT, CDR2 FQDESV (reference sequence). This CDR3 is built from 12 residues. V shed 5 bases and J shed 6 bases, with 10 bases lying between them. The CDR3 loop reads CASSQHRDGYTF. Here the CDR3 DNA reads TGTGCCAGCAGCCAACACCGGGATGGCTACACCTTC.

The V gene is TRBV5-5, the J gene TRBJ1-5; 7 bases map to TRBD1. This CDR3 is built from 16 residues. Germline values: CDR1 SGHKS, CDR2 YYEKEE (reference sequence). Germline trimming cut 0 bases from V and 6 bases from J; bases unmatched to any gene: 9. CDR3 residues: CASSLEPTGWSQPQHF. The CDR3 DNA is TGTGCCAGCAGCTTGGAACCGACAGGGTGGAGTCAGCCCCAGCATTTT. The whole variable domain, filled in from reference TRBV5-5 and TRBJ1-5, reads DAGVTQSPTHLIKTRGQQVTLRCSPISGHKSVSWYQQVLGQGPQFIFQYYEKEERGRGNFPDRFSARQFPNYSSELNVNALLLGDSALYLCASSLEPTGWSQPQHFGDGTRLSIL.

The J gene is TRBJ1-5, the V gene TRBV7-2; no definite D call. The CDR3 has 17 amino acids. Trimming cost V 2 bases and J 0 bases, with 14 bases left between them. Germline V gene lookup returns CDR1 SGHTA and CDR2 FQGNSA. The CDR3 DNA is TGTGCCAGCAGCTTAAAGACACCCGGCTATAGCAATCAGCCCCAGCATTTT. It encodes CASSLKTPGYSNQPQHF.

This chain uses TRBV30 with TRBJ2-1; TRBD1 aligns across 8 bases. CDR1 is GTSNPN, CDR2 SVGIG, per germline (reference sequence). Trimming removed 3 bases from V and 5 bases from J; junction bases left unmatched: 9. CDR3 size: 15 residues. The CDR3 protein is CAWSPGDRTHNEQFF. DNA of the CDR3: TGTGCCTGGAGCCCCGGGGACAGGACACACAATGAGCAGTTCTTC. Drawing the rest from reference TRBV30 and TRBJ2-1, the complete variable domain is SQTIHQWPATLVQPVGSPLSLECTVEGTSNPNLYWYRQAAGRGLQLLFYSVGIGQISSEVPQNLSASRPQDRQFILSSKKLLLSDSGFYLCAWSPGDRTHNEQFFGPGTRLTVL.

The V gene is TRBV7-9, the J gene TRBJ1-1; D remains unclear. In germline, CDR1 is SEHNR, CDR2 FQNEAQ (reference sequence). Between the trimmed V and J ends, which lost 5 bases and 6 bases, there was a span of 7 bases. CDR3 length: 11 amino acids. This chain's CDR3 is CASSKRAEAFF. The CDR3 coding sequence is TGTGCCAGCAGCAAAAGGGCTGAAGCTTTCTTT. The full variable domain, rest sourced from reference TRBV7-9 and TRBJ1-1, is DTGVSQNPRHKITKRGQNVTFRCDPISEHNRLYWYRQTLGQGPEFLTYFQNEAQLEKSRLLSDRFSAERPKGSFSTLEIQRTEQGDSAMYLCASSKRAEAFFGQGTRLTVV.

The chain uses TRBV7-7 and TRBJ1-2; 7 bases match TRBD1. Germline loops: CDR1 SSHAT, CDR2 FNYEAQ (reference sequence). The CDR3 totals 20 residues. The J segment lost 4 bases and the V segment lost 4 bases, leaving 24 bases of the junction unmatched. The CDR3 spells CASSSHPTANRDSVGYGYTF. As DNA, the CDR3 is TGTGCCAGCAGCTCACACCCAACGGCGAACCGGGACAGCGTTGGCTATGGCTACACCTTC. Together with reference TRBV7-7 and TRBJ1-2, the CDR3 gives the full variable domain: GAGVSQSPRYKVTKRGQDVTLRCDPISSHATLYWYQQALGQGPEFLTYFNYEAQPDKSGLPSDRFSAERPEGSISTLTIQRTEQRDSAMYRCASSSHPTANRDSVGYGYTFGSGTRLTVV.

This clone was detected once. The genes are TRBV15 and TRBJ1-5; D may be TRBD1 (6 bases). CDR3 length: 15 residues. Germline values: CDR1 LNHNV, CDR2 YYDKDF (reference sequence). Between the trimmed V and J ends, which lost 0 bases and 5 bases, there was a span of 11 bases. The CDR3 bases are TGTGCCACCAGCAGAGATCCAGGGGCCCATCAGCCCCAGCATTTT. The encoded protein is CATSRDPGAHQPQHF.

The CDR3 sequence is CASSPGIGTGVSFF. The CDR3, as DNA: TGTGCCAGCAGCCCAGGGATAGGGACAGGGGTTTCATTCTTC. This chain links TRBV7-2 with TRBJ2-1; 10 bases align to TRBD1. Unmatched junction bases numbered 14, after V lost 5 bases and J lost 16 bases. Germline assignment: CDR1 SGHTA and CDR2 FQGNSA. The CDR3 covers 14 residues.

This rearrangement joins TRBV5-1 to TRBJ2-5; 7 positions agree with TRBD1. Germline V lookup: CDR1 SGHRS, CDR2 YFSETQ. Unmatched junction bases numbered 0, after V lost 0 bases and J lost 1 base. The CDR3 covers 14 residues. CDR3 sequence (DNA): TGCGCCAGCAGCTTGGGGACAGGCCAAGAGACCCAGTACTTC. Residues: CASSLGTGQETQYF.

This rearrangement joins TRBV29-1 to TRBJ2-3; D may be TRBD1 (5 bases). The CDR3 spans 13 residues. Per germline, CDR1 SQVTM and CDR2 ANQGSEA. Between the trimmed V and J ends, which lost 6 bases and 0 bases, there was a span of 10 bases. DNA of the CDR3: TGCAGCGTGGACACCTTTAGCACAGATACGCAGTATTTT. Its translation: CSVDTFSTDTQYF.

The chain combines TRBV23-1 with TRBJ1-2; possibly TRBD1 for D (6 bases). TRBV23-1 is identified as an open reading frame with a role that is uncertain. This CDR3 contains 17 residues. Trimming pared 2 bases from V and 2 bases from J, leaving 18 bases between. The CDR3 region is CASSQPRGGGPNYGYTF. CDR3 nucleotides: TGCGCCAGCAGTCAACCTAGAGGGGGGGGTCCAAACTATGGCTACACCTTC.

This chain uses TRBV7-3 with TRBJ2-6; 10 nucleotides line up with TRBD1. Trimming took 0 bases from V and 1 from J; bases not matched to a gene: 9. CDR3 length: 20 residues. Germline CDR1 SGHTA, CDR2 FQGTGA. The CDR3 DNA is TGTGCCAGCAGCTTAACTCGGGACAGGGGTGGGAGTTCTGGGGCCAACGTCCTGACTTTC. This sequence encodes CASSLTRDRGGSSGANVLTF.

The gene calls are TRBV5-1 and TRBJ2-7, with D uncertain. Trimming took off 4 bases at V and 3 bases at J, with 11 bases between the two ends. The CDR3 runs to 13 residues. Germline-derived CDR1 and CDR2 are SGHRS and YFSETQ. DNA for the CDR3: TGCGCCAGCAGCGTCCAGGACGGCTACGAGCAGTACTTC. Translation: CASSVQDGYEQYF.

This clone was observed a handful of times. The chain employs TRBV5-6 and TRBJ2-7; D perhaps matches TRBD1 (6 bases). V lost 4 bases and J 4 bases, leaving 12 bases between the germline ends. The CDR3 totals 13 residues. Germline-derived CDR1 and CDR2 are SGHDT and YYEEEE. Here the CDR3 DNA reads TGTGCCAGCAGCCAAGGACAGAGGTACGAGCAGTACTTC. Protein sequence: CASSQGQRYEQYF.

This clone has only a few counts. The J gene is TRBJ2-7, the V gene TRBV4-2, with TRBD1 as a possible D gene (5 bases). Germline V lookup: CDR1 LGHNA, CDR2 YNFKEQ. Trimming took 0 bases from V and 2 from J, leaving 17 bases between them. This CDR3 has 17 residues. CDR3 amino acids: CASSQDRVRVLAYEQYF. The CDR3 region has the DNA TGTGCCAGCAGCCAAGATCGGGTCAGGGTCCTGGCCTACGAGCAGTACTTC.